A selection of T cell receptor beta chains follows, all from one sample in a study of technical replicates of blood from a few donors. Profiled with immunoSEQ multiplex PCR; TCRdb holds only in-frame clones, not every one. The data contain 91,000 or so clones, about 95% of them seen just once; the ten biggest clones take up 0.25% to 0.35%. Sequenced material: T cells isolated from PBMCs. These receptors came from a human donor in good health. Each CDR3 is given with its conserved first and last residue. Each record gives: V gene, CDR3 length, CDR3 protein.

TRBV4-3	16	CASSQDGPREAIEQFF
TRBV5-8	14	CASSRRGLRYEQYF
TRBV10-3	12	CAISLVGDEQYF
TRBV28	15	CASSSLNSREDEQFF
TRBV6-1	16	CASSGRPGLSTDTQYF
TRBV19	13	CASSPDRNQPQHF
TRBV14	19	CASSQPTAGGPLFGNEQYF
TRBV28	16	CASNPLDREASEKLFF
TRBV6-6	15	CASRELGGQGGEQFF
TRBV5-4	15	CASSAGLAITGELFF
TRBV11-3	13	CASTKDTYNEQFF
TRBV11-2	15	CASRAGTVPYSEQYF
TRBV11-1	16	CASSPGRRPGGGEQYF
TRBV2	16	CAISEIRGRGGNEQFF
TRBV10-3	14	CAISALGTAYGYTF
TRBV7-2	16	CASSFPREGQGNEQFF
TRBV19	14	CASSIRGTYNEQFF
TRBV27	15	CASRLGRTDYNEQFF